The 2 T cell receptor beta chains below all came from one sample that was sequenced in a study of cytomegalovirus exposure and HLA in healthy donors. PCR employed 60 Vbeta and 13 Jbeta primers. Assay: immunoSEQ multiplex PCR; the TCRdb copy retains only in-frame clones and omits some. The sample gives under 150,000 clones, about 64% of which show up once; roughly 8.3% is in the top ten. The sequenced sample consisted of PBMCs. The receptors were sampled from a man aged 18 to 30 in good health and CMV-seropositive.

The rearrangement joins TRBV7-9 to TRBJ1-2; no firm D call. Between the trimmed V and J ends, which lost 4 bases and 8 bases, there was a span of 14 bases. Germline values: CDR1 SEHNR, CDR2 FQNEAQ (reference sequence). This CDR3 region has 13 residues. Here the CDR3 DNA reads TGTGCCAGCAGCTCCGACGGGGTACGGGGCTACACCTTC. Translated: CASSSDGVRGYTF.

The chain links TRBV6-4 to TRBJ1-5; D may be TRBD1 (6 bases). CDR3 length: 17 residues. CDR1 is MRHNA, CDR2 SNTAGT, per germline. The V gene lost 7 bases and the J gene lost 2 bases, with 21 bases spanning the gap. The CDR3 nucleotides are TGTGCCAGCAAGCAGGGGATACCCAATAGAGGCAATCAGCCCCAGCATTTT. This codes for CASKQGIPNRGNQPQHF.